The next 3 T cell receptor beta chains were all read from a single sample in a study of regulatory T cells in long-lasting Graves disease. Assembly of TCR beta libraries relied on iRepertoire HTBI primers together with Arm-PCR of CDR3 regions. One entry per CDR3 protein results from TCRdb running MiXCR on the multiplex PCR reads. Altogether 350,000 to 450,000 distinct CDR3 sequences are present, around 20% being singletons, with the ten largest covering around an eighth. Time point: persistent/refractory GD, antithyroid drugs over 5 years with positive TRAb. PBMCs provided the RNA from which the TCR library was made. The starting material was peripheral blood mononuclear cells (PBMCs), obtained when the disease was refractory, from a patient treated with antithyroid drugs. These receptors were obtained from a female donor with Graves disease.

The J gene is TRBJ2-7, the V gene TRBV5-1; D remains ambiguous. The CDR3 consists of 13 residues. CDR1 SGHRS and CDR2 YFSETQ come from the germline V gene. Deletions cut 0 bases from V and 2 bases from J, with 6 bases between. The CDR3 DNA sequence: TGCGCCAGCAGCTTGGCGACGACCTACGAGCAGTACTTC. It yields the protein CASSLATTYEQYF.

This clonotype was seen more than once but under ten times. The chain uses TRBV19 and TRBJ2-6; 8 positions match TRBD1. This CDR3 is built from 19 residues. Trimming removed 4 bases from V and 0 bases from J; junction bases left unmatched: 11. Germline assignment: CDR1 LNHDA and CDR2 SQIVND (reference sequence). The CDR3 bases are TGTGCCAGTAGTACGGAAAGTTCAGGGGGCAGCTCTGGGGCCAACGTCCTGACTTTC. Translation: CASSTESSGGSSGANVLTF.

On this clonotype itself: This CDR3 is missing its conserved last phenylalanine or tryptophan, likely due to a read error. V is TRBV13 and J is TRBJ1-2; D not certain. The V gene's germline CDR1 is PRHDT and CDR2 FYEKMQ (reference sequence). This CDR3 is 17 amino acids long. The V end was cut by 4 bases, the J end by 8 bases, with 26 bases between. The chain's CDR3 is CASSSSRERLFLAGYTL. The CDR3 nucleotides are TGTGCCAGCAGCTCCTCAAGGGAACGTTTATTTCTCGCGGGCTACACCCTC.